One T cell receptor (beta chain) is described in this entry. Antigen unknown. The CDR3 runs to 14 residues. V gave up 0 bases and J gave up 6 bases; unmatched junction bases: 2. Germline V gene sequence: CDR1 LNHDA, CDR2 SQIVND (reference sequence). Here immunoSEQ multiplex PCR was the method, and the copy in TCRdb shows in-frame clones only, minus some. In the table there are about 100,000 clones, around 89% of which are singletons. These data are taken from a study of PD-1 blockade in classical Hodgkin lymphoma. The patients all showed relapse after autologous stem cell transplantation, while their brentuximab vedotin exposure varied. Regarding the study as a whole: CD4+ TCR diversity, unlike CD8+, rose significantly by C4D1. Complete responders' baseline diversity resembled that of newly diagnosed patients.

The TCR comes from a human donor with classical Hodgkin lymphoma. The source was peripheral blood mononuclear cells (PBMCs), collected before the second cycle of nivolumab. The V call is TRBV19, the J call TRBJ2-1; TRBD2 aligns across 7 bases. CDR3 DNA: TGTGCCAGTAGTATAGATGCGGGGGTCAATGAGCAGTTCTTC. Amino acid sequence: CASSIDAGVNEQFF.